This TCR beta chain was recovered during a study of CD8 T cells in ankylosing spondylitis. Findings and caveats of the study: Researchers reportedly found disease-linked clones significantly enriched in matched ankylosing spondylitis synovial fluid.

Between the trimmed V and J ends, which lost 4 bases and 7 bases, there was a span of 14 bases. There are 14 residues in the CDR3. Germline lookup yields CDR1 SGHDT and CDR2 YYEEEE. Quantitative molecular-barcoded 5'-RACE generated the TCR beta libraries. One entry per CDR3 protein results from TCRdb running MiXCR on the 5' RACE reads. Counted here are about 250,000 distinct CDR3 sequences, over 9.5% occurring once; the ten biggest clones make up less than 3%. This clonotype was observed at least ten times. Its cognate antigen is unknown. This clonotype was obtained from a male donor with ankylosing spondylitis or in good health (not recorded which). The chain carries TRBV5-6 and TRBJ1-4, with a possible D match to TRBD1 (6 bases). Source material: blood, either unsorted or a sorted T cell fraction (not recorded which). CDR3 nucleotide sequence: TGTGCCAGCAGCCCGCTAACAGGGTTTGAAAAACTGTTTTTT. It specifies CASSPLTGFEKLFF.